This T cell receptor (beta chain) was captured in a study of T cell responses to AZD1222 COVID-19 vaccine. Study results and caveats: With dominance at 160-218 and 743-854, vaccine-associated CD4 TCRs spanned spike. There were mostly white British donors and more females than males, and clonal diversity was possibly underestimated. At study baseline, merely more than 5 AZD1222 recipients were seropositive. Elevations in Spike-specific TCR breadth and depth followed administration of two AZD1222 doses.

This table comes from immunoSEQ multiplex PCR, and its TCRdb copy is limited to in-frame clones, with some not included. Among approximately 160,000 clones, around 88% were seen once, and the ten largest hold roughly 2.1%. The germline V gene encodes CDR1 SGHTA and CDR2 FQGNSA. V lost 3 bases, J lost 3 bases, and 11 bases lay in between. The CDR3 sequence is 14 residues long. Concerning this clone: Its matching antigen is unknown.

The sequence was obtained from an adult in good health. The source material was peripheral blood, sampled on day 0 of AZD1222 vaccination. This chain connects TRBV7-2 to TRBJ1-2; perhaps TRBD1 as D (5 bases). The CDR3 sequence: CASSLGGTYYGYTF. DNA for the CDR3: TGTGCCAGCAGCTTGGGGGGGACCTACTATGGCTACACCTTC.